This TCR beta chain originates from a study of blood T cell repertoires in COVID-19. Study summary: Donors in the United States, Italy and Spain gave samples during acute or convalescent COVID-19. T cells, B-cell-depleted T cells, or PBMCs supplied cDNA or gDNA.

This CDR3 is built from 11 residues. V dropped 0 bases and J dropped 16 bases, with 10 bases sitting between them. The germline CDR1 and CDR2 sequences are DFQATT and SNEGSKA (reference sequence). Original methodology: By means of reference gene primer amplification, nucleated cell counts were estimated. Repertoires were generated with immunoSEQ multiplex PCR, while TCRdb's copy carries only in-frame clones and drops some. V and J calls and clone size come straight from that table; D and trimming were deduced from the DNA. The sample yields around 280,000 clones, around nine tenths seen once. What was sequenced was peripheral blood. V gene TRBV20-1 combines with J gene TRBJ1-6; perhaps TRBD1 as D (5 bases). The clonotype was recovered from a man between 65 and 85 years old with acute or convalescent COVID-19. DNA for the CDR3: TGCAGTGCTAGAGATCAGGGAAGGCTCCACTTT. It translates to CSARDQGRLHF.